This T cell receptor (beta chain) was captured by sequencing in a study of technical replicates of blood from a few donors. Using immunoSEQ multiplex PCR, the repertoire was profiled, and TCRdb retains in-frame clones only, with some absent. The sample shows approximately 88,000 clones, about 97% of them seen only once. This CDR3 spans 13 amino acids. Germline CDR1 LNHDA, CDR2 SQIVND (reference sequence). V gave up 1 base and J gave up 2 bases, with 5 bases separating them. The chain carries TRBV19 and TRBJ1-1; D call uncertain. Sequenced input: T cells isolated from PBMCs. This sequence was found in a human donor in good health. The CDR3 coding sequence is TGTGCCAGTAGTATAGGAGTAAACACTGAAGCTTTCTTT. Translated, it gives CASSIGVNTEAFF. The whole variable domain, filled in from reference TRBV19 and TRBJ1-1, reads DGGITQSPKYLFRKEGQNVTLSCEQNLNHDAMYWYRQDPGQGLRLIYYSQIVNDFQKGDIAEGYSVSREKKESFPLTVTSAQKNPTAFYLCASSIGVNTEAFFGQGTRLTVV.